Below are 17 T cell receptor beta chains sequenced from a single sample in a study of cytomegalovirus exposure and HLA in healthy donors. Primers: 60 Vbeta forward and 13 Jbeta reverse. TCRdb's copy holds only in-frame clones and misses some; the assay was immunoSEQ multiplex PCR. The sample has about 180,000 clones, approximately 79% seen once. The sequencing input was PBMCs. These receptors all stem from a man between 35 and 55 years old in good health and CMV-seropositive.

The genes are TRBV11-3 and TRBJ2-3; TRBD1 matches at 12 bases. The CDR3 loop spans 15 amino acids. From germline, CDR1 is SGHNT and CDR2 YENEEA. Trimming removed 4 bases from V and 8 bases from J; junction bases left unmatched: 7. The CDR3 sequence: CASSSGQGAIGTQYF. The CDR3 DNA is TGTGCCAGCAGCTCGGGACAGGGGGCAATCGGTACGCAGTATTTT.

The chain joins TRBV29-1 to TRBJ2-3; 7 nucleotides align to TRBD2. Germline V gives CDR1 SQVTM, CDR2 ANQGSEA. J lost 2 bases, V lost 8 bases, and 10 bases had no gene match. CDR3 length: 14 amino acids. The CDR3 reads CSLSPGRATDTQYF. The DNA of the CDR3 is TGCAGCCTTTCTCCAGGGAGGGCCACAGATACGCAGTATTTT.

This clone was found a few times. The rearrangement uses TRBV5-4 and TRBJ2-7; 7 positions agree with TRBD2. CDR3 length: 14 residues. In germline, CDR1 is SGHNT, CDR2 YYREEE (reference sequence). V lost 3 bases, J lost 5 bases, and 8 bases stayed unmatched. This chain's CDR3 is CASSSGLETHEQYF. DNA for the CDR3: TGTGCCAGCAGCTCAGGACTAGAAACCCACGAGCAGTACTTC.

The chain couples TRBV5-6 to TRBJ2-1; 9 bases are shared with TRBD1. Per the germline V gene, CDR1 is SGHDT and CDR2 is YYEEEE. After removal of 3 bases from V and 7 bases from J, the junction contained 11 bases not matched to a gene. This CDR3 comprises 16 residues. This CDR3 is CASSSFGTGMSNEQFF. The CDR3 DNA reads as TGTGCCAGCAGCTCCTTCGGGACAGGGATGTCGAATGAGCAGTTCTTC.

V gene TRBV18 combines with J gene TRBJ1-1, with a possible D match to TRBD1 (6 bases). This CDR3 is built from 16 residues. Trimming shortened V by 0 bases and J by 1 base, and 12 bases separated the two germline ends. Germline CDR1 KGHSH, CDR2 LQKENI. The CDR3 DNA reads TGTGCCAGCTCACCACCCCTACAGGGACCGAACACTGAAGCTTTCTTT. Its protein is CASSPPLQGPNTEAFF. Complete variable domain (other parts from reference TRBV18 and TRBJ1-1): NAGVMQNPRHLVRRRGQEARLRCSPMKGHSHVYWYRQLPEEGLKFMVYLQKENIIDESGMPKERFSAEFPKEGPSILRIQQVVRGDSAAYFCASSPPLQGPNTEAFFGQGTRLTVV.

This sequence joins TRBV11-3 and TRBJ2-7; D uncertain. This CDR3 is 14 amino acids long. V was shortened by 1 base and J by 1 base, with 8 bases between the two germline ends. Germline loops: CDR1 SGHNT, CDR2 YENEEA. DNA for the CDR3: TGTGCCAGCAGCTTAGGTCCTCAGTCCTACGAGCAGTACTTC. Amino acids: CASSLGPQSYEQYF.

The rearrangement uses TRBV10-2 and TRBJ1-6; 7 nucleotides agree with TRBD1. Germline values: CDR1 WSHSY, CDR2 SAAADI. The junction had 13 bases not matched to a gene; V was cut back by 9 bases and J by 8 bases. The CDR3 contains 15 residues. As DNA, the CDR3 is TGCGCCAGTGGCCAGAGGACAGGCCTGGATTCACCCCTCCACTTT. Protein product: CASGQRTGLDSPLHF.

The V call is TRBV19, the J call TRBJ1-1; D is uncertain. The CDR3 sequence is 13 residues long. V was shortened by 3 bases and J by 4 bases, with 9 bases between the two germline ends. From germline, CDR1 is LNHDA and CDR2 SQIVND (reference sequence). The CDR3 coding sequence is TGTGCCAGTAGTATCGGGAGCCTCACTGAAGCTTTCTTT. Amino acids: CASSIGSLTEAFF.

The genes are TRBV11-3 and TRBJ2-3; 8 positions agree with TRBD2. Germline V gene sequence: CDR1 SGHNT, CDR2 YENEEA. The CDR3 is 14 residues long. Trimming cost V 11 bases and J 4 bases; bases outside gene matches: 11. The chain's CDR3 is CAGSAGTRPDTQYF. The CDR3 DNA reads as TGTGCCGGATCTGCCGGGACTAGGCCAGATACGCAGTATTTT.

The genes are TRBV5-4 and TRBJ2-3, with D perhaps matching TRBD2 (6 bases). Germline V gene lookup returns CDR1 SGHNT and CDR2 YYREEE (reference sequence). This CDR3 is built from 14 residues. V shed 4 bases and J shed 0 bases, with 9 bases lying between them. The CDR3 reads CASSNSGSTDTQYF. In DNA, the CDR3 is TGTGCCAGCAGCAATAGCGGTAGCACAGATACGCAGTATTTT.

This clone has just a few counts. The chain joins TRBV5-6 to TRBJ1-3; D gene unclear. The V gene lost 2 bases and the J gene lost 4 bases, with 7 bases spanning the gap. Germline lookup yields CDR1 SGHDT and CDR2 YYEEEE. This CDR3 contains 13 residues. The CDR3 DNA reads TGTGCCAGCAGCTTTGAGGGAGGAAACACCATATATTTT. Its protein is CASSFEGGNTIYF.

The chain is built from TRBV6-1 and TRBJ1-1; D might be TRBD1 (5 bases). The ends were cut back, 0 bases at V and 5 bases at J, with 13 bases in the middle. Germline-derived CDR1 and CDR2 are MNHNS and SASEGT. This CDR3 has 15 amino acids. CDR3 coding DNA: TGTGCCAGCAGTGAAGCTACAGGCAGGTGGACTGAAGCTTTCTTT. Amino acid sequence: CASSEATGRWTEAFF.

The chain is built from TRBV2 and TRBJ2-5, with 9 bases aligning to TRBD2. There are 14 residues in the CDR3. Unmatched junction bases numbered 6, after V lost 4 bases and J lost 6 bases. The germline V gene has CDR1 SNHLY and CDR2 FYNNEI. The CDR3 sequence: CASSVAGVVKTQYF. The CDR3 bases are TGTGCCAGCAGTGTAGCGGGAGTTGTAAAGACCCAGTACTTC.

The J gene is TRBJ1-1, the V gene TRBV27; no clear D gene. V was shortened by 3 bases and J by 1 base, with 6 bases between the two germline ends. The germline CDR1 and CDR2 sequences are MNHEY and SMNVEV (reference sequence). The CDR3 spans 13 residues. This CDR3 is CASSFRENTEAFF. In DNA form, the CDR3 reads TGTGCCAGCAGTTTCCGGGAGAACACTGAAGCTTTCTTT.

The genes are TRBV11-3 and TRBJ2-7; TRBD2 matches 11 bases. Germline V gives CDR1 SGHNT, CDR2 YENEEA. The junction had 6 bases not matched to a gene; V was cut back by 5 bases and J by 0 bases. This CDR3 contains 16 residues. The chain's CDR3 is CASSPRLAGISYEQYF. CDR3 nucleotide sequence: TGTGCCAGCAGCCCAAGACTAGCGGGAATCTCCTACGAGCAGTACTTC.

The J gene is TRBJ2-1, the V gene TRBV5-1, with D maybe TRBD1 (6 bases). The CDR3 runs 14 residues. Germline V gives CDR1 SGHRS, CDR2 YFSETQ. Trimming shortened V by 0 bases and J by 7 bases, and 11 bases separated the two germline ends. The DNA for the CDR3 is TGCGCCAGCAGCTTGGGAGGTAGGGGGAATGAGCAGTTCTTC. This codes for CASSLGGRGNEQFF.

As regards this clone: A far more abundant clone sits one base away, making this likely a read error. The chain employs TRBV6-5 and TRBJ2-7; the match to TRBD1 covers 9 bases. J was trimmed by 6 bases and V by 8 bases; bases with no gene match: 2. The CDR3 has 11 amino acids. Germline lookup yields CDR1 MNHEY and CDR2 SVGAGI. The CDR3 sequence: CASRTGAEQYF. CDR3 bases: TGTGCCAGCCGGACAGGGGCCGAGCAGTACTTC.